This is a list of T cell receptor beta chains from one sample in a study of blood T cells in healthy people across ages. A single record per CDR3 protein comes from TCRdb applying MiXCR to the 5' RACE reads. The sample holds about a million distinct CDR3 sequences, roughly 47% seen once. Sequencing input: blood. Receptors originate from a woman aged 55 to 70 in good health. Each CDR3 is given with its conserved first and last residue. A D gene is named only where the DNA matches it firmly. Clone size, where shown, is once, few, many, or a class for clones that have expanded.

d_gene: NA
len: 15
j_gene: TRBJ1-2
v_gene: TRBV28
abundance: NA
CDR3nt: TGTGCCAGCAGTTTATCAGCAGGGGAGGTTTATGGCTACACCTTC
CDR3aa: CASSLSAGEVYGYTF

d_gene: NA
len: 13
j_gene: TRBJ1-1
v_gene: TRBV4-2
abundance: NA
CDR3nt: TGTGCCAGCAGTCCGACTTCTTACACTGAAGCTTTCTTT
CDR3aa: CASSPTSYTEAFF

d_gene: NA
len: 12
j_gene: TRBJ1-1
v_gene: TRBV4-1
abundance: NA
CDR3nt: TGCGCCAGCAGCCAACTCCTAGGCGAAGCTTTCTTT
CDR3aa: CASSQLLGEAFF

d_gene: NA
len: 15
j_gene: TRBJ1-6
v_gene: TRBV18
abundance: few
CDR3nt: TGTGCCAGCTCACCTTATGACAGCAAAAATTCACCCCTCCACTTT
CDR3aa: CASSPYDSKNSPLHF

d_gene: TRBD2
len: 13
j_gene: TRBJ2-7
v_gene: TRBV20-1
abundance: NA
CDR3nt: TGCAGTGCTAGGCTAGCGGGAAATCACGAGCAGTACTTC
CDR3aa: CSARLAGNHEQYF

d_gene: NA
len: 11
j_gene: TRBJ1-1
v_gene: TRBV28
abundance: NA
CDR3nt: TGTGCCAGCAGTTACGCCACTGAAGCTTTCTTT
CDR3aa: CASSYATEAFF

d_gene: TRBD2
len: 16
j_gene: TRBJ2-7
v_gene: TRBV27
abundance: NA
CDR3nt: TGTGCCAGCGGTCCCCGAAATGTGGGAGGGCCAGACGAGCAGTACTTC
CDR3aa: CASGPRNVGGPDEQYF

d_gene: TRBD1
len: 13
j_gene: TRBJ2-7
v_gene: TRBV6-5
abundance: once
CDR3nt: TGTGCCAGCGGGGGGACAGGGACCTACGAGCAGTACTTC
CDR3aa: CASGGTGTYEQYF

d_gene: NA
len: 15
j_gene: TRBJ2-7
v_gene: TRBV28
abundance: few
CDR3nt: TGTGCCAGCAGTCCTACTTCCCCCTTCACCTACGAGCAGTACTTC
CDR3aa: CASSPTSPFTYEQYF

d_gene: NA
len: 15
j_gene: TRBJ2-7
v_gene: TRBV7-6
abundance: NA
CDR3nt: TGTGCCAGCAGCCGCTCCGCCTCCCTCTCCTACGAGCAGTACTTC
CDR3aa: CASSRSASLSYEQYF

d_gene: NA
len: 13
j_gene: TRBJ2-5
v_gene: TRBV29-1
abundance: NA
CDR3nt: TGCAGCGTCATAAAGGACAGCCCCAATGAGCAGTACTTC
CDR3aa: CSVIKDSPNEQYF

d_gene: NA
len: 15
j_gene: TRBJ2-3
v_gene: TRBV7-2
abundance: NA
CDR3nt: TGTACCAGCAGCGCACTAGCTAGGGCCACAGATACGCAGTATTTT
CDR3aa: CTSSALARATDTQYF

d_gene: TRBD2
len: 15
j_gene: TRBJ2-1
v_gene: TRBV7-2
abundance: NA
CDR3nt: TGTGCCAGCAGCCCATCGACTAGCCCCTACAATGAGCAGTTCTTC
CDR3aa: CASSPSTSPYNEQFF

d_gene: NA
len: 12
j_gene: TRBJ2-5
v_gene: TRBV27
abundance: NA
CDR3nt: TGTGCCAGCAGTCCGACTATGTATGAGCAGTACTTC
CDR3aa: CASSPTMYEQYF

d_gene: TRBD1
len: 16
j_gene: TRBJ1-4
v_gene: TRBV4-2
abundance: NA
CDR3nt: TGTGCCAGCAGCCAAGACCTTGGGACAGGGATTGAAAAACTGTTTTTT
CDR3aa: CASSQDLGTGIEKLFF

d_gene: NA
len: 13
j_gene: TRBJ1-2
v_gene: TRBV29-1
abundance: NA
CDR3nt: TGCAGCGTTGAGCGTGCACACCGCTATGGCTACACCTTC
CDR3aa: CSVERAHRYGYTF

d_gene: TRBD1
len: 15
j_gene: TRBJ2-1
v_gene: TRBV28
abundance: once
CDR3nt: TGTGCCAGCAGACCTACCGGGACAGGGAATATCAAGCAGTTCTTC
CDR3aa: CASRPTGTGNIKQFF

d_gene: NA
len: 16
j_gene: TRBJ2-3
v_gene: TRBV18
abundance: NA
CDR3nt: TGTGCCAGCTCACCGACGGCGGGAACTAGCACAGATACGCAGTATTTT
CDR3aa: CASSPTAGTSTDTQYF

d_gene: NA
len: 10
j_gene: TRBJ2-7
v_gene: TRBV28
abundance: NA
CDR3nt: TGTGCCAGCCAGGACTACGAGCAGTACTTC
CDR3aa: CASQDYEQYF

d_gene: NA
len: 13
j_gene: TRBJ1-5
v_gene: TRBV29-1
abundance: many
CDR3nt: TGCAGCGTCCAGAGGGGGAGCAATCAGCCCCAGCATTTT
CDR3aa: CSVQRGSNQPQHF